The following is a T cell receptor (beta chain) sequence with its context. Antigen: not known. Germline CDR1 and CDR2: MNHEY and SMNVEV (reference sequence). V was clipped by 9 bases and J by 0 bases, with 11 bases between them. The CDR3 runs 13 residues. The entry originates in a study of beta chain features in type 1 diabetes. The sequenced template was cDNA made from the entire isolated RNA. Here immunoSEQ multiplex PCR was the method, and the copy in TCRdb shows in-frame clones only, minus some. This table has around 710,000 clones, around 12% appearing once. General study points: Within patients, naive, central memory and Treg TCRB repertoires seemed more similar than within healthy donors. Moderate yet significant TCRB CDR3 shortening was seen in Type 1 diabetes patients in all four CD4+ subsets.

The chain couples TRBV27 to TRBJ1-2; D call uncertain. This clonotype was sampled from a man aged 25-40 years with type 1 diabetes. Sequences were obtained from naive CD4+ T cells from blood. CDR3 nucleotides: TGTGCCAGTATGGGATTCGCTAACTATGGCTACACCTTC. As protein: CASMGFANYGYTF.